Sequencing of this TCR beta chain was carried out in a study of shared clonotypes between healthy human individuals. Whole-study findings and limits: Sampling covered nothing but blood. Tissue TCR repertoires likely differ from those found in blood.

As for this clone: Antigen specificity is unknown.

The donors were adults (healthy and HIV-negative) with no recent acute infections or vaccinations. Researchers sequenced unsorted PBMC DNA using ten immunoSEQ deep assay plates. Generated by immunoSEQ multiplex PCR, the TCRdb table keeps only in-frame clones and is missing some. The table lists some 480,000 clones, around three quarters of them singletons. Sequenced input: PBMCs. The sequence was obtained from a woman aged 40-49 years in good health. Some clones in this sample may be carry-over from other donors' samples.

CDR3 coding DNA: TGCGCCAGCAGCCAAACGACAGGGGAGGGGGATACGCAGTATTTT. This codes for CASSQTTGEGDTQYF. This rearrangement joins TRBV4-3 to TRBJ2-3; possible D gene TRBD1, 8 bases. V was shortened by 2 bases and J by 6 bases, with 15 bases between the two germline ends. Germline V gene data show CDR1 as LGHNA and CDR2 as YSLEER. The length of the CDR3 is 15 residues.